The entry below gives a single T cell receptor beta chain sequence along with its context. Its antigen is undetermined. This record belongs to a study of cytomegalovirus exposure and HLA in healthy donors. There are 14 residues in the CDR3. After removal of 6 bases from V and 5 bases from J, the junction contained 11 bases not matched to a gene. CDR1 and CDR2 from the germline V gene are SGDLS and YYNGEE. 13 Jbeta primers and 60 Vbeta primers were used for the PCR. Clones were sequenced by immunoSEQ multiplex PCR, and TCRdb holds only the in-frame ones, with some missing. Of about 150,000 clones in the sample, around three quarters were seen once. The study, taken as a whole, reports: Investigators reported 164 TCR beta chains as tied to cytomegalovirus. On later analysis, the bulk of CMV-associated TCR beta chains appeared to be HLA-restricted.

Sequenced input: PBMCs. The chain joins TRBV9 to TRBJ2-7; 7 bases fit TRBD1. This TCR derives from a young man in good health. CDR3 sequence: CASKGTAMTDEQYF. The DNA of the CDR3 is TGTGCCAGCAAAGGGACAGCCATGACGGACGAGCAGTACTTC.